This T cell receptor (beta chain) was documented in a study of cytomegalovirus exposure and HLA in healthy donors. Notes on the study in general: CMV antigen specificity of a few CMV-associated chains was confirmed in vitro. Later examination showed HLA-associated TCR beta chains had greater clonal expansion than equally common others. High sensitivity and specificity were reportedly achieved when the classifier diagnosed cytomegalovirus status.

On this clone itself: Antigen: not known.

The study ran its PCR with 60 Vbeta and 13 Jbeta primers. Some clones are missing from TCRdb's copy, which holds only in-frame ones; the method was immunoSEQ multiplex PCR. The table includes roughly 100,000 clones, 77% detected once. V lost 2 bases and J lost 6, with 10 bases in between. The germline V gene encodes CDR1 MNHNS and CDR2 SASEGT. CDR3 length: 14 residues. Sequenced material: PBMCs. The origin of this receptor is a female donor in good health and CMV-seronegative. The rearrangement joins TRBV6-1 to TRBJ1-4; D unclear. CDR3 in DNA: TGTGCCAGCAGTGAACAGCGAACCCATGAAAAACTGTTTTTT. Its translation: CASSEQRTHEKLFF.